Listed here are 9 T cell receptor beta chains from one sample, sequenced in a study of blood T cells in healthy people across ages. A second PCR of 7 to 11 cycles used a sample-barcoded 5' primer and a J-beta primer mix. A single record per CDR3 protein comes from TCRdb applying MiXCR to the 5' RACE reads. Among roughly 1,800,000 distinct CDR3 sequences listed, about 50% were seen once. Sequencing was carried out using blood. These receptors all stem from a middle-aged woman in good health.

The chain carries TRBV20-1 and TRBJ2-1; D call uncertain. CDR1 DFQATT and CDR2 SNEGSKA come from the germline V gene (reference sequence). Trimming cost V 2 bases and J 10 bases, with 18 bases left between them. The CDR3 loop spans 14 amino acids. CDR3 coding DNA: TGCAGTGCTAGACAGGTGGCCAGCTCCTACGAGCAGTTCTTC. Amino acid sequence: CSARQVASSYEQFF.

The chain joins TRBV9 to TRBJ1-1, with no clear D. Germline V gene sequence: CDR1 SGDLS, CDR2 YYNGEE. Deletions cut 3 bases from V and 3 bases from J, with 6 bases between. The CDR3 covers 12 residues. The CDR3 nucleotides read TGTGCCAGCAGCGCGGCAGACACTGAAGCTTTCTTT. Protein product: CASSAADTEAFF.

The rearrangement links TRBV14 to TRBJ2-1, with 9 bases fitting TRBD1. The DNA matches TRBJ2-7 better at its end, which makes the J call doubtful. This CDR3 has 17 residues. CDR1 is SGHDN and CDR2 is FVKESK in the germline V gene. The CDR3, as DNA: TGTGCCAGCAGCCATGAAACTCTGGGACAGGGCCCCTACGAGCAGTACTTC. The encoded protein is CASSHETLGQGPYEQYF.

The chain couples TRBV27 to TRBJ2-1; 7 bases fit TRBD1. The CDR3 sequence is 18 residues long. The V segment lost 6 bases and the J segment 4 bases; nucleotides outside the gene matches: 18. Germline V lookup: CDR1 MNHEY, CDR2 SMNVEV (reference sequence). The CDR3, as DNA: TGTGCCAGCAGAAACCGACAGGGCCCCTCCAACTCTTACAATGAGCAGTTCTTC. This encodes CASRNRQGPSNSYNEQFF.

Only a few counts were recorded for this clonotype. The chain recombines TRBV7-2 with TRBJ2-3; D uncertain. V was shortened by 5 bases and J by 5 bases, with 14 bases between the two germline ends. CDR3 length equals 14 residues. Per germline, CDR1 SGHTA and CDR2 FQGNSA. This chain's CDR3 is CASSSVPGLDTQYF. The CDR3, as DNA: TGTGCCAGCAGCAGTGTTCCCGGCTTAGATACGCAGTATTTT.

This clonotype was observed a few times. The V gene is TRBV14, the J gene TRBJ2-1; D uncertain. The CDR3 is made up of 13 amino acids. The germline V gene encodes CDR1 SGHDN and CDR2 FVKESK. V lost 1 base, J lost 12 bases, and 13 bases lay in between. CDR3 nucleotides: TGTGCCAGCAGCCAAGTGGCTGGAACCATGCAGTTCTTC. Protein: CASSQVAGTMQFF.

The J gene is TRBJ2-3, the V gene TRBV2, with 7 positions matching TRBD2. Germline V gene sequence: CDR1 SNHLY, CDR2 FYNNEI. V lost 6 bases and J lost 0; bases outside the gene matches: 6. This CDR3 comprises 15 residues. The CDR3 reads CASRKTSTSTDTQYF. The CDR3 bases are TGTGCCAGCAGGAAGACTAGCACTAGCACAGATACGCAGTATTTT. The full variable domain, rest sourced from reference TRBV2 and TRBJ2-3, is EPEVTQTPSHQVTQMGQEVILRCVPISNHLYFYWYRQILGQKVEFLVSFYNNEISEKSEIFDDQFSVERPDGSNFTLKIRSTKLEDSAMYFCASRKTSTSTDTQYFGPGTRLTVL.

The chain has TRBV21-1 and TRBJ2-1; TRBD2, the D gene given by the table, was not confirmed from the DNA. The assigned J gene may be wrong: the sequence end matches TRBJ2-7 better. TRBV21-1 is listed as a pseudogene. CDR3 length: 18 amino acids. CDR3 sequence reads: CASSALGLQAGRYNEQYF. In DNA, the CDR3 is TGTGCCAGCAGCGCCCTCGGATTACAAGCCGGAAGGTACAATGAGCAGTACTTC.

The CDR3 protein is CASLWGPWNEQFF. CDR3 nucleotide sequence: TGTGCCAGCTTATGGGGGCCATGGAATGAGCAGTTCTTC. The chain couples TRBV7-2 to TRBJ2-1, with TRBD1 as a possible D gene (6 bases). V was cut by 8 bases and J by 7 bases, with 15 bases left in between. CDR3 length: 13 amino acids. Germline-derived CDR1 and CDR2 are SGHTA and FQGNSA.